The TCR beta chain under discussion was sequenced for a study of blood T cell repertoires in COVID-19. Study background: Sites across the United States, Italy and Spain contributed samples from acute and convalescent COVID-19. In each case, the material was cDNA or gDNA derived from T cells, B-cell-depleted T cells, or PBMCs.

In terms of age and location, participants ranged from roughly 18 to 100 years and lived in about two dozen US areas. Profiling relied on immunoSEQ multiplex PCR, and the TCRdb table lists in-frame clones only, not all of them. The table records a few hundred thousand clones, 75% to 90% of them present only once. V lost 2 bases, J lost 0 bases, and 5 bases stayed unmatched. Germline V gene lookup returns CDR1 SGHRS and CDR2 YFSETQ. This CDR3 region has 16 residues. The sequencing sample was made of PBMCs or T cells enriched from blood (not recorded which). This chain connects TRBV5-1 to TRBJ2-1; 7 bases are a match to TRBD1. The TCR was taken from a woman between 45 and 60 years old who had recovered from COVID-19. The CDR3 loop is CASSFGTDSSYNEQFF. In DNA, the CDR3 is TGCGCCAGCAGCTTCGGGACAGATAGCTCCTACAATGAGCAGTTCTTC.